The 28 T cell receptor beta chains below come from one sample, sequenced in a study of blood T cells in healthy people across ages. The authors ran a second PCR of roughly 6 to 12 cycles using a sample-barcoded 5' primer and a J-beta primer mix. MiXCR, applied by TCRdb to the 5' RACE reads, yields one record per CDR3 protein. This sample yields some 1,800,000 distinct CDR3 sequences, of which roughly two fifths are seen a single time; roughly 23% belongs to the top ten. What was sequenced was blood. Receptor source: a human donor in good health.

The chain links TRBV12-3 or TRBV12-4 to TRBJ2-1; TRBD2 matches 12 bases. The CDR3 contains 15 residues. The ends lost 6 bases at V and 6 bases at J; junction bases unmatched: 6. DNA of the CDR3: TGTGCCAGCAGACTTACTAGCGGGGGGCCCAATGAGCAGTTCTTC. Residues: CASRLTSGGPNEQFF.

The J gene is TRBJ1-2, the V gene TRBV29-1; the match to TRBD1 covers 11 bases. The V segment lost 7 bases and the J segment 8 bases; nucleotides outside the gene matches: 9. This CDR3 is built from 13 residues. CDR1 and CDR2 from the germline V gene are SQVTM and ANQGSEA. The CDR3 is CSAERTGGWGYTF. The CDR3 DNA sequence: TGCAGCGCCGAACGGACAGGGGGCTGGGGCTACACCTTC. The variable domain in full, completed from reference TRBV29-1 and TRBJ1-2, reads SAVISQKPSRDICQRGTSLTIQCQVDSQVTMMFWYRQQPGQSLTLIATANQGSEATYESGFVIDKFPISRPNLTFSTLTVSNMSPEDSSIYLCSAERTGGWGYTFGSGTRLTVV.

The CDR3 DNA reads TGTGCCACCGGCTCAGGGGGACCCTACGAGCAGTACTTC. Translated: CATGSGGPYEQYF. The rearrangement links TRBV12-3 or TRBV12-4 to TRBJ2-7; the match to TRBD1 covers 7 bases. The J segment lost 2 bases and the V segment lost 10 bases, leaving 8 bases of the junction unmatched. CDR3 length: 13 amino acids.

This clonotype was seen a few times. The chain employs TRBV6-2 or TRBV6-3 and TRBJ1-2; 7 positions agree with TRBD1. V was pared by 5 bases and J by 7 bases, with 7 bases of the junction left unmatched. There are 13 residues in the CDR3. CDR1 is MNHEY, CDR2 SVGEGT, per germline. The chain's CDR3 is CASSQTRQGGYTF. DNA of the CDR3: TGTGCCAGCAGTCAAACCAGACAGGGTGGCTACACCTTC.

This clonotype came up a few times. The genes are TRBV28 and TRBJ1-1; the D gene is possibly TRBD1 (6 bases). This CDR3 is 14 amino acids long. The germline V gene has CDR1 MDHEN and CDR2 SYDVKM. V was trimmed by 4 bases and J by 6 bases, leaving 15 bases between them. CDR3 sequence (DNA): TGTGCCAGCAGTTATTCGGGGGGGGGCGCTGAAGCTTTCTTT. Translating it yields CASSYSGGGAEAFF. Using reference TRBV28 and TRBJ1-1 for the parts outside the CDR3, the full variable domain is DVKVTQSSRYLVKRTGEKVFLECVQDMDHENMFWYRQDPGLGLRLIYFSYDVKMKEKGDIPEGYSVSREKKERFSLILESASTNQTSMYLCASSYSGGGAEAFFGQGTRLTVV.

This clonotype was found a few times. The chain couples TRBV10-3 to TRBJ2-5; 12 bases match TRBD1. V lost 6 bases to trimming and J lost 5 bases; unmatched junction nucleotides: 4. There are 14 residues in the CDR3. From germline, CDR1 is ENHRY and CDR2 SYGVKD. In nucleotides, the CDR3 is TGTGCCATCAGCCCGGGACAGGGGGCTGAGACCCAGTACTTC. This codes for CAISPGQGAETQYF.

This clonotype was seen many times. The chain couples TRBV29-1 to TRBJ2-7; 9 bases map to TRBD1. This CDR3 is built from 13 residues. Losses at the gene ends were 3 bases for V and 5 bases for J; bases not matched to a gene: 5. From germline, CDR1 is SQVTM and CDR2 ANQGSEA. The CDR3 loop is CSVDYTGGNEQYF. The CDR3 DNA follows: TGCAGCGTTGACTATACAGGGGGCAACGAGCAGTACTTC.

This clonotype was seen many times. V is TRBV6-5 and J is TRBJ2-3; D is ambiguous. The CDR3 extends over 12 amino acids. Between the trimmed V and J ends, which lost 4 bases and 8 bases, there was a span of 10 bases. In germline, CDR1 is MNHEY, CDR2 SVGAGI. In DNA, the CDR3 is TGTGCCAGCAGTTCTCTGGTGGGTACGCAGTATTTT. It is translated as CASSSLVGTQYF.

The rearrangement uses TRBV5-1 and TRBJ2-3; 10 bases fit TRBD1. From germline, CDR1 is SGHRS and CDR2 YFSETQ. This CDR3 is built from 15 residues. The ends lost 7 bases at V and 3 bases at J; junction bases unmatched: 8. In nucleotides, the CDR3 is TGCGCCAGCGGAGCCCCGGGACAGGGGACAGATACGCAGTATTTT. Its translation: CASGAPGQGTDTQYF.

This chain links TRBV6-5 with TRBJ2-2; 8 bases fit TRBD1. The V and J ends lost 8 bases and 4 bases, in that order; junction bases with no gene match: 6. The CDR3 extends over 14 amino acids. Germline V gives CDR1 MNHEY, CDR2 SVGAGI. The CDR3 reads CASSGTGGTGELFF. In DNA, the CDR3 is TGTGCCAGCTCCGGGACAGGAGGCACCGGGGAGCTGTTTTTT.

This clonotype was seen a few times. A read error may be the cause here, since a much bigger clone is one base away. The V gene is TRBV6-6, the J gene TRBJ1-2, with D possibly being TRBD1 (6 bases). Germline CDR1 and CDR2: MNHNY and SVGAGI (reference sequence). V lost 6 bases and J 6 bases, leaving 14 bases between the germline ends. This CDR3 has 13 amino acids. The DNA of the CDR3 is TGTGCCAGCAGGGGGGCAGGATCTCATGGCTACACCTTC. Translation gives CASRGAGSHGYTF.

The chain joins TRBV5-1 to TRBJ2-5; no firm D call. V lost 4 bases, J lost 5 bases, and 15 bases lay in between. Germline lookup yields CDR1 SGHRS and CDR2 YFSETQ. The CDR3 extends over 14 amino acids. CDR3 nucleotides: TGCGCCAGCAGCCCCCGAAGCCATCAGGAGACCCAGTACTTC. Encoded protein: CASSPRSHQETQYF.

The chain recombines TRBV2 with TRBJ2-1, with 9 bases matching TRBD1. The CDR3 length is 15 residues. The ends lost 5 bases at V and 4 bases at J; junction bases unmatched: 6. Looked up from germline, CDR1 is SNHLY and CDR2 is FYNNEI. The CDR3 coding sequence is TGTGCCAGCAGTAACACAGGGGGCGCGTACAATGAGCAGTTCTTC. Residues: CASSNTGGAYNEQFF.

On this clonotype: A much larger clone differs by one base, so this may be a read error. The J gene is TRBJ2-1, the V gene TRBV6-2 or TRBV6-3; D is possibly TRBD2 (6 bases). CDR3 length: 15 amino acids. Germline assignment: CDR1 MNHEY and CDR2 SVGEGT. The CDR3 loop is CASSYRESSYNGQFF. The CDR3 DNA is TGTGCCAGCAGCTACCGGGAGAGCTCCTACAATGGGCAGTTCTTC.

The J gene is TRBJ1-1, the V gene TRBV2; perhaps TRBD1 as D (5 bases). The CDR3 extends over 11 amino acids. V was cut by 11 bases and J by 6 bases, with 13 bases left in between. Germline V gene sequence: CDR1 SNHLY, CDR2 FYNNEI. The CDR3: CADGGDSEAFF. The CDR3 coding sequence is TGTGCCGATGGGGGGGACTCTGAAGCTTTCTTT.

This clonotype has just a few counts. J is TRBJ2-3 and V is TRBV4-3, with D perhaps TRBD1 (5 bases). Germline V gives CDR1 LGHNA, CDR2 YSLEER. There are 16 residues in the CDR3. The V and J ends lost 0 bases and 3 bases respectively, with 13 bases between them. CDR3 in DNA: TGCGCCAGCAGCCAAGAGGCAGGGCCAGTTACAGATACGCAGTATTTT. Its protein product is CASSQEAGPVTDTQYF.

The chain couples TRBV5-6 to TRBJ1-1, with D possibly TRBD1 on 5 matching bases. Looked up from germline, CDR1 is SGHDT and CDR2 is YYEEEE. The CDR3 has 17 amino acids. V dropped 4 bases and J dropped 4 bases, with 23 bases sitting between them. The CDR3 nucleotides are TGTGCCAGCAGCCTCGCAAGAGGGGCGATGGTGGGCACTGAAGCTTTCTTT. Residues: CASSLARGAMVGTEAFF.

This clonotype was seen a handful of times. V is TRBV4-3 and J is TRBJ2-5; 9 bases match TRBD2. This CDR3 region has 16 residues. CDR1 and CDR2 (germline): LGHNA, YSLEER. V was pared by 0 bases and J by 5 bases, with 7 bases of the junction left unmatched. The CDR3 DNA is TGCGCCAGCAGCCAAGATCTTGCGGGGGGGCGGGAGACCCAGTACTTC. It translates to CASSQDLAGGRETQYF.

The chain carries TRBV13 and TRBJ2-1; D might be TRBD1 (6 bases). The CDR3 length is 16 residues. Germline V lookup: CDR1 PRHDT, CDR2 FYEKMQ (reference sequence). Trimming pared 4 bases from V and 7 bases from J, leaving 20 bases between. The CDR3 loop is CASSSASGIQGNEQFF. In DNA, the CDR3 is TGTGCCAGCAGCTCCGCTTCAGGAATCCAGGGGAATGAGCAGTTCTTC. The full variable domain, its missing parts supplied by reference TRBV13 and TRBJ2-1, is AAGVIQSPRHLIKEKRETATLKCYPIPRHDTVYWYQQGPGQDPQFLISFYEKMQSDKGSIPDRFSAQQFSDYHSELNMSSLELGDSALYFCASSSASGIQGNEQFFGPGTRLTVL.

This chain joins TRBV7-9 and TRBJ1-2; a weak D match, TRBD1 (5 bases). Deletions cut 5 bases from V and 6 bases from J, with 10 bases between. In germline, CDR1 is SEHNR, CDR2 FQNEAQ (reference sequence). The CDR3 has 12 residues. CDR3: CASSLDINGYTF. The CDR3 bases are TGTGCCAGCAGCCTGGACATAAATGGCTACACCTTC.

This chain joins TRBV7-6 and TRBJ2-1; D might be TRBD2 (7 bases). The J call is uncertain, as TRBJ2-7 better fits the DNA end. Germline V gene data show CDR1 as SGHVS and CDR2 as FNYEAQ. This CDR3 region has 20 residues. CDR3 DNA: TGTGCCAGCAGCTATTATACCGGGGGGCTTACACTTAGCTCCTACAATGAGCAGTACTTC. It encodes CASSYYTGGLTLSSYNEQYF.

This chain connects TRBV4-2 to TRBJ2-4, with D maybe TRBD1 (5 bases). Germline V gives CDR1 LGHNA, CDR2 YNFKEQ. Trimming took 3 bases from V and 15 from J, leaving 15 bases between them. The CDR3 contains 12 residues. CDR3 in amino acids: CASSHPGASMYF. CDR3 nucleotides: TGTGCCAGCAGCCATCCTGGGGCTAGTATGTACTTC.

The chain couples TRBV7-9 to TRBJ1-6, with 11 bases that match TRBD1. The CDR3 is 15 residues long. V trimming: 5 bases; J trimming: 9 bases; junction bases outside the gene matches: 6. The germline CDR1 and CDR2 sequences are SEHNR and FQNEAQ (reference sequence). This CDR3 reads CASSPRGQGVSPLHF. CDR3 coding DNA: TGTGCCAGCAGCCCCAGGGGACAGGGGGTTTCACCCCTCCACTTT.

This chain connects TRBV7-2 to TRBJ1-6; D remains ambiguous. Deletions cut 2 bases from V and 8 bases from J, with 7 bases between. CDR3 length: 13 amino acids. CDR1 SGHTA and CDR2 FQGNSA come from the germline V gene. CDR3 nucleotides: TGTGCCAGCAGCTTAACTTGGGATTCACCCCTCCACTTT. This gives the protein CASSLTWDSPLHF.

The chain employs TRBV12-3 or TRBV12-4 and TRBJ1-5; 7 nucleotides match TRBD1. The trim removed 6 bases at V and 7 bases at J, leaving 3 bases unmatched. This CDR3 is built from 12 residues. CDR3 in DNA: TGTGCCAGCAGGATACAGGGGCAGCCCCAGCATTTT. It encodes CASRIQGQPQHF.

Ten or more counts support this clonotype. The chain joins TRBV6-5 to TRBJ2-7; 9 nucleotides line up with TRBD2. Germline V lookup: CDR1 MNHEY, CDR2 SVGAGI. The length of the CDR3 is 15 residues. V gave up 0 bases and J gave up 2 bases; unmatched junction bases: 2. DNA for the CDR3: TGTGCCAGCAGTTACTCGACTAGCGGCCCCTACGAGCAGTACTTC. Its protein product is CASSYSTSGPYEQYF.

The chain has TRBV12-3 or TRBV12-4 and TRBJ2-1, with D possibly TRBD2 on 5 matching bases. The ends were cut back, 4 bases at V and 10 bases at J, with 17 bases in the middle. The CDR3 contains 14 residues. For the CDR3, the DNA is TGTGCCAGCAGTTATTGGACTTCTACGGTGGAGCAGTTCTTC. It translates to CASSYWTSTVEQFF.

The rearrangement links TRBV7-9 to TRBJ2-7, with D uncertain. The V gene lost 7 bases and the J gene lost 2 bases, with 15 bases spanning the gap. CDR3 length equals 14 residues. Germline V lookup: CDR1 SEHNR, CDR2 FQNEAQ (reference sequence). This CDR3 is CASTVGQPTYEQYF. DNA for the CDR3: TGTGCCAGCACCGTGGGTCAGCCGACCTACGAGCAGTACTTC.